Listed here are 6 T cell receptor beta chains from one sample, sequenced in a study. TCRdb reprocessed the 5' RACE reads via MiXCR and lists one record per CDR3 protein. This table holds about 9,100 distinct CDR3 sequences, less than 65% found once. What was sequenced was tumor-infiltrating memory CD4+ T cells sorted from the breast tumor. The subset here: memory CD4+ T cells, CD4+CD45RO+CD25-. The receptors shown here come from a female donor with breast cancer.

J is TRBJ2-1 and V is TRBV7-2, with 9 bases aligning to TRBD2. In germline, CDR1 is SGHTA, CDR2 FQGNSA. The V gene end was trimmed by 5 bases and the J gene end by 7 bases; junction bases not matched to a gene: 9. The CDR3 has 15 residues. CDR3 bases: TGTGCCAGCAGCCGCTCGCGGGGGGGCTCGAATGAGCAGTTCTTC. Its translation: CASSRSRGGSNEQFF.

The chain is built from TRBV7-2 and TRBJ2-7; no reliable D call. The CDR3 runs 16 residues. Germline V gives CDR1 SGHTA, CDR2 FQGNSA. V was pared by 5 bases and J by 0 bases, with 17 bases between. Here the CDR3 DNA reads TGTGCCAGCAGCCTATCGTCAGCCTCTGTCTCCTACGAGCAGTACTTC. Its translation: CASSLSSASVSYEQYF. Full variable domain (remainder filled in from reference TRBV7-2 and TRBJ2-7): GAGVSQSPSNKVTEKGKDVELRCDPISGHTALYWYRQSLGQGLEFLIYFQGNSAPDKSGLPSDRFSAERTGGSVSTLTIQRTQQEDSAVYLCASSLSSASVSYEQYFGPGTRLTVT.

This clonotype was found a few times. The CDR3, as DNA: TGTGCCAGCAGTTGGCAGGGGTGGGAGCAGTACTTC. This encodes CASSWQGWEQYF. The chain joins TRBV12-3 or TRBV12-4 to TRBJ2-7; D may be TRBD1 (6 bases). The ends were cut back, 4 bases at V and 7 bases at J, with 11 bases in the middle. The CDR3 runs to 12 residues.

Comment on this clonotype: At one boundary the junction diverges from the germline segment, which might be a read error. The CDR3 loop is CVTSDPLAGGTNEQFF. The CDR3 DNA reads as TGTGTCACCAGTGATCCTCTAGCGGGAGGAACCAATGAGCAGTTCTTC. This chain links TRBV24-1 with TRBJ2-1; TRBD2 matches at 11 bases. Per the germline V gene, CDR1 is KGHDR and CDR2 is SFDVKD. The CDR3 has 16 residues.

The V and J genes are TRBV29-1 and TRBJ2-3; the D is unclear. CDR3 size: 14 residues. Trimming cost V 7 bases and J 2 bases, with 16 bases left between them. Germline V gene lookup returns CDR1 SQVTM and CDR2 ANQGSEA. This CDR3 reads CSAAWREATDTQYF. The CDR3 DNA reads TGCAGCGCCGCATGGAGAGAAGCCACAGATACGCAGTATTTT.

This chain connects TRBV6-5 to TRBJ2-3, with D maybe TRBD2 (5 bases). The CDR3 spans 14 residues. The V and J ends lost 6 bases and 1 base respectively, with 11 bases between them. Germline V gene sequence: CDR1 MNHEY, CDR2 SVGAGI. DNA for the CDR3: TGTGCCAGCAGCATCCGGGATGGCACAGATACGCAGTATTTT. Its protein is CASSIRDGTDTQYF.